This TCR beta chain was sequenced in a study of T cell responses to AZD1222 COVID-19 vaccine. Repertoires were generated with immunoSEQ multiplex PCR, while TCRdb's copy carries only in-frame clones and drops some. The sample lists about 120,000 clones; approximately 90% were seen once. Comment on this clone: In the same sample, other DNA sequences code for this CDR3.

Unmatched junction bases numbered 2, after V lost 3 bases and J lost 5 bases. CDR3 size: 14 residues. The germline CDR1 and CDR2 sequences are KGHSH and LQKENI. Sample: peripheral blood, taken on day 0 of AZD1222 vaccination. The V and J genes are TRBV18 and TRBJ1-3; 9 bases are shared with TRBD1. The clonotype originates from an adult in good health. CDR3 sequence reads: CASSPGQGRNTIYF. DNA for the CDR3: TGTGCCAGCTCACCTGGACAGGGGAGAAACACCATATATTTT.